These 25 T cell receptor beta chains were all obtained from the same sample, sequenced in a study of sequential checkpoint blockade in melanoma (dated by TCRdb to about 2019). Receptors were amplified or captured by the immunoSEQ multiplex PCR assay. The source is immuneACCESS, and TCRdb retained only in-frame sequences with V and J called. Part of the clones is not carried over; for the studies checked, unresolved V genes explain less than half of this, and the remainder is unexplained. The sample data list over 15,000 clones, and about 74% of these were observed just once. Of the sample, approximately 35% is held by the ten largest clones. The treatment or condition tag for this specimen amounts to: randomized to nivolumab then ipilimumab (arm A) or the reverse (arm B). Sequenced material: CD8+ T cells sorted from blood (inferred from file names), taken from a patient given nivolumab and ipilimumab in sequence. The receptor source for this set is a human donor with melanoma.

This clone was found a few times. This chain connects TRBV7-9 to TRBJ1-1; TRBD1 is a possible D gene (5 bases). Germline assignment: CDR1 SEHNR and CDR2 FQNEAQ (reference sequence). The CDR3 contains 13 residues. Trimming took 5 bases from V and 5 from J, leaving 12 bases between them. In DNA, the CDR3 is TGTGCCAGCAGCCATACAGGACTAACTGAAGCTTTCTTT. Translation gives CASSHTGLTEAFF.

V and J are TRBV6-4 and TRBJ2-2; 10 bases are a match to TRBD1. The CDR3 runs 16 residues. CDR1 is MRHNA, CDR2 SNTAGT, per germline. The junction had 4 bases not matched to a gene; V was cut back by 0 bases and J by 6 bases. The CDR3 nucleotides are TGTGCCAGCAGTGACTCTTCGGACAGGGGGGCCGGGGAGCTGTTTTTT. The encoded protein is CASSDSSDRGAGELFF.

V and J are TRBV5-1 and TRBJ2-7; 7 positions agree with TRBD2. Germline CDR1 and CDR2: SGHRS and YFSETQ. CDR3 length: 15 residues. V was pared by 4 bases and J by 5 bases, with 12 bases of the junction left unmatched. CDR3 loop: CASSVFLERGDEQYF. CDR3 bases: TGCGCCAGCAGCGTCTTTCTGGAGCGGGGCGACGAGCAGTACTTC.

The rearrangement links TRBV4-3 to TRBJ2-7; 7 nucleotides align to TRBD2. CDR3 length: 16 amino acids. CDR1 and CDR2 (germline): LGHNA, YSLEER. The ends lost 0 bases at V and 3 bases at J; junction bases unmatched: 8. In nucleotides, the CDR3 is TGCGCCAGCAGCCAAGATAGTTACAGCGGGGACTACGAGCAGTACTTC. Its protein is CASSQDSYSGDYEQYF.

The chain carries TRBV28 and TRBJ2-2; 10 bases match TRBD1. With V trimmed by 6 bases and J by 4 bases, 8 bases remained unmatched. CDR3 size: 16 residues. Germline-derived CDR1 and CDR2 are MDHEN and SYDVKM. The CDR3 DNA reads TGTGCCAGCAGCCGAGCGGGACAGGGGCCCACCGGGGAGCTGTTTTTT. Amino acids: CASSRAGQGPTGELFF.

This clone was found a few times. J is TRBJ2-7 and V is TRBV4-2; TRBD1 matches 11 bases. Unmatched junction bases numbered 7, after V lost 5 bases and J lost 7 bases. Per the germline V gene, CDR1 is LGHNA and CDR2 is YNFKEQ. This CDR3 region has 14 residues. The CDR3 reads CASSLPGQGGEQYF. In DNA form, the CDR3 reads TGTGCCAGCAGCTTGCCGGGACAGGGGGGTGAGCAGTACTTC.

This clone came up a few times. The chain joins TRBV2 to TRBJ2-1, with a tentative D call TRBD1 (6 bases). Per the germline V gene, CDR1 is SNHLY and CDR2 is FYNNEI. There are 15 residues in the CDR3. V was clipped by 5 bases and J by 8 bases, with 19 bases between them. As DNA, the CDR3 is TGTGCCAGCAGTCCGCCGGCCACAGGGATGGATGAGCAGTTCTTC. This encodes CASSPPATGMDEQFF.

The genes are TRBV27 and TRBJ1-1; D gene uncertain. This CDR3 region has 12 residues. V was shortened by 7 bases and J by 2 bases, with 8 bases between the two germline ends. Germline V gene sequence: CDR1 MNHEY, CDR2 SMNVEV (reference sequence). CDR3 region: CASTSSNTEAFF. CDR3 bases: TGTGCCAGCACCTCGTCTAACACTGAAGCTTTCTTT.

The chain couples TRBV19 to TRBJ1-2, with 7 positions matching TRBD1. With 5 bases clipped from V and 5 bases from J, the junction kept 8 bases outside the gene matches. There are 14 residues in the CDR3. CDR1 and CDR2 (germline): LNHDA, SQIVND (reference sequence). The CDR3 region is CASSPETRGYGYTF. As DNA, the CDR3 is TGTGCCAGTAGTCCCGAGACCAGGGGGTATGGCTACACCTTC.

V gene TRBV27 combines with J gene TRBJ2-1, with D maybe TRBD1 (5 bases). V shed 4 bases and J shed 5 bases, with 15 bases lying between them. The CDR3 sequence is 15 residues long. Germline V gene sequence: CDR1 MNHEY, CDR2 SMNVEV (reference sequence). Written as DNA, the CDR3 is TGTGCCAGCAGTTCTGGGGCTACCCGACACAATGAGCAGTTCTTC. Its protein product is CASSSGATRHNEQFF.

V gene TRBV7-9 combines with J gene TRBJ1-1; D is possibly TRBD1 (6 bases). V lost 5 bases and J lost 8, with 12 bases in between. The CDR3 is 12 amino acids. CDR1 is SEHNR, CDR2 FQNEAQ, per germline (reference sequence). The chain's CDR3 is CASSENRVEAFF. In DNA form, the CDR3 reads TGTGCCAGCAGCGAAAACAGGGTAGAAGCTTTCTTT.

V usage is TRBV27 and J usage is TRBJ2-3; 10 bases are shared with TRBD2. The ends lost 9 bases at V and 1 base at J; junction bases unmatched: 7. This CDR3 comprises 15 residues. The germline CDR1 and CDR2 sequences are MNHEY and SMNVEV (reference sequence). The CDR3: CASKTGTSGTDTQYF. The CDR3, as DNA: TGTGCCAGTAAGACCGGGACTAGCGGCACAGATACGCAGTATTTT.

This rearrangement joins TRBV9 to TRBJ1-1; TRBD1 aligns across 10 bases. CDR1 and CDR2 (germline): SGDLS, YYNGEE. Germline trimming cut 3 bases from V and 9 bases from J; bases unmatched to any gene: 2. The CDR3 length is 12 residues. The CDR3 bases are TGTGCCAGCAGCGGACAGGGGGCGAAAGCTTTCTTT. It is translated as CASSGQGAKAFF. Based on the CDR3 plus reference TRBV9 and TRBJ1-1, the full variable domain is DSGVTQTPKHLITATGQRVTLRCSPRSGDLSVYWYQQSLDQGLQFLIQYYNGEERAKGNILERFSAQQFPDLHSELNLSSLELGDSALYFCASSGQGAKAFFGQGTRLTVV.

This clone has more than one count but fewer than ten. Compared with germline, one end of the junction differs, possibly owing to a read error. The CDR3 nucleotides read TGCGCCAGCAGTCAAGGGACTAGCTACGAGCAGTACTTC. It codes for CASSQGTSYEQYF. The gene calls are TRBV4-1 and TRBJ2-7; 8 bases are shared with TRBD2. Germline CDR1 MGHRA, CDR2 YSYEKL. This CDR3 contains 13 residues.

The chain combines TRBV5-6 with TRBJ2-1; no clear D gene. V shed 4 bases and J shed 7 bases, with 9 bases lying between them. Germline V gene lookup returns CDR1 SGHDT and CDR2 YYEEEE. This CDR3 is 12 amino acids long. The DNA for the CDR3 is TGTGCCAGCAGCGCCGACAAGAATGAGCAGTTCTTC. Translated: CASSADKNEQFF.

The chain has TRBV6-5 and TRBJ2-1; tentatively, D is TRBD2 (5 bases). This CDR3 region has 14 residues. Germline CDR1 MNHEY, CDR2 SVGAGI. The ends were cut back, 5 bases at V and 3 bases at J, with 11 bases in the middle. The DNA of the CDR3 is TGTGCCAGCAGTGATGGCGGGTACTACAATGAGCAGTTCTTC. Translating it yields CASSDGGYYNEQFF.

This rearrangement joins TRBV7-9 to TRBJ2-7; unclear D gene. In germline, CDR1 is SEHNR, CDR2 FQNEAQ (reference sequence). The CDR3 contains 12 residues. Between the trimmed V and J ends, which lost 3 bases and 1 base, there was a span of 4 bases. CDR3 bases: TGTGCCAGCAGCTTCAGTTCCTACGAGCAGTACTTC. Amino acids: CASSFSSYEQYF.

The J gene is TRBJ2-7, the V gene TRBV19; TRBD1 matches at 8 bases. Looked up from germline, CDR1 is LNHDA and CDR2 is SQIVND (reference sequence). V shed 6 bases, J shed 3 bases, and the junction held 1 base outside the gene matches. The CDR3 totals 12 residues. CDR3 loop: CASRDRDYEQYF. CDR3 DNA: TGTGCCAGTAGGGACAGGGACTACGAGCAGTACTTC.

This clone was seen a few times. The chain combines TRBV5-4 with TRBJ1-2; 11 nucleotides match TRBD1. V trimming: 1 base; J trimming: 8 bases; junction bases outside the gene matches: 4. This CDR3 is built from 14 residues. Looked up from germline, CDR1 is SGHNT and CDR2 is YYREEE (reference sequence). Here the CDR3 reads CASSLSGQGDGYTF. As DNA, the CDR3 is TGTGCCAGCAGCTTGTCGGGACAGGGGGACGGCTACACCTTC. Filled out from reference TRBV5-4 and TRBJ1-2, the complete variable domain reads ETGVTQSPTHLIKTRGQQVTLRCSSQSGHNTVSWYQQALGQGPQFIFQYYREEENGRGNFPPRFSGLQFPNYSSELNVNALELDDSALYLCASSLSGQGDGYTFGSGTRLTVV.

The V and J genes are TRBV6-1 and TRBJ2-7; 11 nucleotides align to TRBD2. Germline-derived CDR1 and CDR2 are MNHNS and SASEGT. This CDR3 is 15 amino acids long. V was pared by 1 base and J by 4 bases, with 3 bases of the junction left unmatched. CDR3 amino acids: CASSEEGTSGYEQYF. In DNA, the CDR3 is TGTGCCAGCAGTGAAGAGGGGACTAGCGGTTACGAGCAGTACTTC.

This clone has more than one count but fewer than ten. The V call is TRBV14, the J call TRBJ1-1, with 7 bases lining up with TRBD1. The germline gives CDR1 SGHDN, CDR2 FVKESK. Trimming at V came to 1 base and at J to 14 bases, leaving 7 bases not matched to a gene. This CDR3 region has 12 residues. The CDR3 DNA sequence: TGTGCCAGCAGCCAAGTATTCGGCAGGGGGTTCTTT. Protein product: CASSQVFGRGFF.

This clone was picked up a small number of times. The chain has TRBV16 and TRBJ1-2; the match to TRBD1 covers 8 bases. With V trimmed by 1 base and J by 3 bases, 4 bases remained unmatched. The CDR3 runs to 15 residues. Germline-derived CDR1 and CDR2 are KGHSY and FQNENV. CDR3 amino acids: CASSQFRGLDYGYTF. CDR3 DNA sequence: TGTGCCAGCAGCCAATTCAGGGGGCTGGACTATGGCTACACCTTC.

This clone was recorded once. The chain links TRBV4-3 to TRBJ2-7; D call uncertain. V was trimmed by 0 bases and J by 2 bases, leaving 11 bases between them. CDR3 length equals 15 residues. CDR1 is LGHNA and CDR2 is YSLEER in the germline V gene. The CDR3 here is CASSQEISLTYEQYF. The CDR3, as DNA: TGCGCCAGCAGCCAAGAAATCTCCCTAACCTACGAGCAGTACTTC.

There are a few counts of this clone. One end of the junction varies from germline; a read error may be responsible. The chain is built from TRBV6-5 and TRBJ1-5, with a possible D match to TRBD1 (6 bases). The germline gives CDR1 MNHEY, CDR2 SVGAGI. The CDR3 loop spans 13 amino acids. In DNA form, the CDR3 reads TGTGCCATCAGTGAGTTACAGGGTCAGCCCCAGCATTTT. This translates into CAISELQGQPQHF.

This rearrangement joins TRBV4-2 to TRBJ2-3; 7 bases map to TRBD2. J was trimmed by 3 bases and V by 1 base; bases with no gene match: 7. The CDR3 totals 16 residues. Looked up from germline, CDR1 is LGHNA and CDR2 is YNFKEQ. In nucleotides, the CDR3 is TGTGCCAGCAGCCAAGTCTTAAGCGGGGCTACAGATACGCAGTATTTT. Protein sequence: CASSQVLSGATDTQYF.